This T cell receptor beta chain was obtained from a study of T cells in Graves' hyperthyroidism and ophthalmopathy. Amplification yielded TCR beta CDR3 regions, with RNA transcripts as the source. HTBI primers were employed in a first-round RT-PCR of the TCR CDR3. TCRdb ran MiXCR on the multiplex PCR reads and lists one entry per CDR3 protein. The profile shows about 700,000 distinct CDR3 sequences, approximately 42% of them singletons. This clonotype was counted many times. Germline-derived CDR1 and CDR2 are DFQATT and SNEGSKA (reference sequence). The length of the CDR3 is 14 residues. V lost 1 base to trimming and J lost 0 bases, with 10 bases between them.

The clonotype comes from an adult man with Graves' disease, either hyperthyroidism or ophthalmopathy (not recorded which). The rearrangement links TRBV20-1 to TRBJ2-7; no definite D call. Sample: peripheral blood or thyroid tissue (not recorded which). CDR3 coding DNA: TGCAGTGCTAGAGCCGTGGCTTACTCCTACGAGCAGTACTTC. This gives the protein CSARAVAYSYEQYF.